One and the same sample provided the 17 T cell receptor beta chains below, sequenced in a study of cytomegalovirus exposure and HLA in healthy donors. The PCR was carried out with 60 Vbeta primers and 13 Jbeta primers. The table came from immunoSEQ multiplex PCR; TCRdb's copy has only in-frame clones and leaves some out. This repertoire shows hundreds of thousands of clones, roughly 80% found once; its top ten account for roughly a sixth. Sequenced input: PBMCs. These receptors were taken from a man between 40 and 49 years old in good health and CMV-seronegative.

The CDR3 sequence: CASSQYHEGVYEQYF. For the CDR3, the DNA is TGTGCCAGCAGCCAGTACCACGAGGGTGTCTACGAGCAGTACTTC. This sequence joins TRBV4-2 and TRBJ2-7; weak D call: TRBD2 (5 bases). Looked up from germline, CDR1 is LGHNA and CDR2 is YNFKEQ. The CDR3 is 15 amino acids. V shed 3 bases and J shed 3 bases, with 15 bases lying between them.

J is TRBJ2-7 and V is TRBV7-9; D possibly corresponds to TRBD2 (6 bases). V shed 3 bases and J shed 3 bases, with 12 bases lying between them. Germline V gene sequence: CDR1 SEHNR, CDR2 FQNEAQ (reference sequence). CDR3 length equals 14 residues. CDR3 sequence: CASSFVGGSYEQYF. The CDR3 DNA is TGTGCCAGCAGCTTTGTTGGGGGGAGCTACGAGCAGTACTTC.

V is TRBV6-6 and J is TRBJ2-2, with D perhaps matching TRBD1 (7 bases). Between the trimmed V and J ends, which lost 10 bases and 0 bases, there was a span of 18 bases. This CDR3 contains 16 residues. Germline V gives CDR1 MNHNY, CDR2 SVGAGI (reference sequence). The CDR3 DNA sequence: TGTGCCACGGACTATGGGACAGCCGCGAACACCGGGGAGCTGTTTTTT. It specifies CATDYGTAANTGELFF.

The chain couples TRBV6-4 to TRBJ2-7; 7 bases map to TRBD1. The CDR3 runs to 18 residues. With 2 bases clipped from V and 0 bases from J, the junction kept 13 bases outside the gene matches. CDR1 MRHNA and CDR2 SNTAGT come from the germline V gene. Here the CDR3 DNA reads TGTGCCAGCAGTGACCACCCGACAGGGCGAATTCGCTCCTACGAGCAGTACTTC. This encodes CASSDHPTGRIRSYEQYF.

The sample holds a few counts of this clone. The chain joins TRBV27 to TRBJ2-3; 7 positions agree with TRBD2. From germline, CDR1 is MNHEY and CDR2 SMNVEV (reference sequence). CDR3 length equals 15 residues. J gave up 4 bases and V 5 bases, and 9 bases lay outside the gene matches. The CDR3 nucleotides are TGTGCCAGCAGTGTTCTAGCGGCCGGGGCAGATACGCAGTATTTT. It encodes CASSVLAAGADTQYF.

The chain employs TRBV21-1 and TRBJ2-1; the table's D call TRBD2 went unverified against the DNA. TRBV21-1 represents a pseudogene. The CDR3 has 15 amino acids. CDR3 loop: CASSKVQVAGNEQFF. The CDR3 DNA is TGTGCCAGCAGCAAAGTTCAGGTAGCGGGTAATGAGCAGTTCTTC.

The rearrangement uses TRBV6-5 and TRBJ2-5; TRBD2 might be the D (6 bases). The DNA end is a closer match to TRBJ2-7, so the J assignment may be wrong. Germline V gene sequence: CDR1 MNHEY, CDR2 SVGAGI. This CDR3 is built from 15 residues. The CDR3 here is CASSYSYGGPYEQYF. The CDR3 DNA is TGTGCCAGCAGTTACTCCTACGGGGGACCCTACGAGCAGTACTTC.

V usage is TRBV6-5 and J usage is TRBJ1-3; D gene ambiguous. V shed 5 bases and J shed 0 bases, with 8 bases lying between them. This CDR3 is built from 14 residues. Looked up from germline, CDR1 is MNHEY and CDR2 is SVGAGI. The CDR3 region is CASSREYSGNTIYF. The DNA for the CDR3 is TGTGCCAGCAGTAGAGAATACTCTGGAAACACCATATATTTT.

The CDR3 is CASSVVAGGPHNEQFF. CDR3 coding DNA: TGTGCCAGCAGCGTAGTAGCGGGAGGGCCGCACAATGAGCAGTTCTTC. The V call is TRBV9, the J call TRBJ2-1, with 11 positions matching TRBD2. Germline values: CDR1 SGDLS, CDR2 YYNGEE. CDR3 length equals 16 residues. J gave up 5 bases and V 0 bases, and 4 bases lay outside the gene matches.

The rearrangement uses TRBV7-2 and TRBJ1-1, with D uncertain. CDR1 and CDR2 (germline): SGHTA, FQGNSA. The CDR3 has 14 amino acids. With 5 bases removed from V and 0 bases from J, the gap between germline ends came to 10 bases. CDR3 nucleotides: TGTGCCAGCAGCCAAGAGGCCCTGAACACTGAAGCTTTCTTT. This codes for CASSQEALNTEAFF.

This clone was observed once. The chain couples TRBV11-1 to TRBJ1-1; D is unclear. Deletions cut 3 bases from V and 5 bases from J, with 13 bases between. The germline V gene encodes CDR1 SGHAT and CDR2 FQDESV (reference sequence). The CDR3 consists of 14 residues. This chain's CDR3 is CASSFRPLGTEAFF. CDR3 DNA sequence: TGTGCCAGCAGCTTTAGGCCACTCGGGACTGAAGCTTTCTTT. The full variable domain, completed using reference TRBV11-1 and TRBJ1-1, is EAEVAQSPRYKITEKSQAVAFWCDPISGHATLYWYRQILGQGPELLVQFQDESVVDDSQLPKDRFSAERLKGVDSTLKIQPAELGDSAMYLCASSFRPLGTEAFFGQGTRLTVV.

This chain joins TRBV5-4 and TRBJ2-4; D might be TRBD2 (5 bases). This CDR3 contains 15 residues. CDR1 is SGHNT, CDR2 YYREEE, per germline (reference sequence). Between the trimmed V and J ends, which lost 0 bases and 1 base, there was a span of 8 bases. CDR3 sequence: CASSLEGGAKNIQYF. DNA of the CDR3: TGTGCCAGCAGCTTGGAGGGCGGGGCCAAAAACATTCAGTACTTC.

This clone appeared once. V and J are TRBV6-5 and TRBJ2-1; 8 positions agree with TRBD2. Germline CDR1 MNHEY, CDR2 SVGAGI. J was trimmed by 2 bases and V by 5 bases; bases with no gene match: 2. The CDR3 sequence is 14 residues long. CDR3 residues: CASSDSGAYNEQFF. In DNA, the CDR3 is TGTGCCAGCAGTGATAGCGGGGCCTACAATGAGCAGTTCTTC.

This chain uses TRBV4-2 with TRBJ2-5; no reliable D call. The J call is doubtful: the DNA matches TRBJ2-7 better. Germline V gives CDR1 LGHNA, CDR2 YNFKEQ. This CDR3 has 13 residues. This chain's CDR3 is CASSQAHNYEQYF. The CDR3 DNA follows: TGTGCCAGCAGCCAAGCTCACAACTACGAGCAGTACTTC.

The chain is built from TRBV25-1 and TRBJ2-3; D not resolved. From germline, CDR1 is MGHDK and CDR2 SYGVNS. The CDR3 covers 12 residues. V shed 4 bases and J shed 6 bases, with 8 bases lying between them. The CDR3 nucleotides read TGTGCCAGCAGTGGGCCCGTGGATACGCAGTATTTT. Translated: CASSGPVDTQYF.

The chain has TRBV23-1 and TRBJ1-6; possibly TRBD1 for D (5 bases). TRBV23-1 qualifies as an ORF whose function is uncertain. This CDR3 comprises 18 residues. V was shortened by 4 bases and J by 7 bases, with 23 bases between the two germline ends. The CDR3 sequence: CASSRAGRWVNRNSPLHF. CDR3 DNA sequence: TGCGCCAGCAGTCGGGCAGGGCGTTGGGTTAATCGAAATTCACCCCTCCACTTT.

The V call is TRBV11-3, the J call TRBJ1-3; D may be TRBD1 (6 bases). From germline, CDR1 is SGHNT and CDR2 YENEEA. The CDR3 length is 13 residues. V was shortened by 5 bases and J by 10 bases, with 15 bases between the two germline ends. The CDR3 region is CASSINRDGTIYF. CDR3 nucleotides: TGTGCCAGCAGCATAAACAGGGACGGGACCATATATTTT. The full variable domain, with the rest looked up from reference TRBV11-3 and TRBJ1-3, is EAGVVQSPRYKIIEKKQPVAFWCNPISGHNTLYWYLQNLGQGPELLIRYENEEAVDDSQLPKDRFSAERLKGVDSTLKIQPAELGDSAVYLCASSINRDGTIYFGEGSWLTVV.